What follows are 18 T cell receptor beta chains derived from one specimen sequenced in a study of cytomegalovirus exposure and HLA in healthy donors. PCR primers comprised 60 Vbeta and 13 Jbeta primers. Produced via immunoSEQ multiplex PCR; TCRdb's table is partial and in-frame only. Here the sample spans 75,000 or so clones, approximately 74% being singletons. The sequenced material came from PBMCs. These receptors were taken from a woman in her twenties or thirties in good health and CMV-seropositive.

This chain uses TRBV7-9 with TRBJ2-3, with TRBD2 matching over 11 bases. The CDR3 is made up of 16 amino acids. Looked up from germline, CDR1 is SEHNR and CDR2 is FQNEAQ (reference sequence). Losses at the gene ends were 3 bases for V and 0 bases for J; bases not matched to a gene: 2. The CDR3 region is CASSLWTSGSTDTQYF. DNA for the CDR3: TGTGCCAGCAGCTTGTGGACTAGCGGGAGCACAGATACGCAGTATTTT.

The chain recombines TRBV6-4 with TRBJ1-2; maybe TRBD1 (6 bases). CDR1 is MRHNA, CDR2 SNTAGT, per germline. CDR3 length: 16 residues. V lost 0 bases and J lost 3, with 14 bases in between. CDR3 protein: CASSDSGQGKDYGYTF. The DNA of the CDR3 is TGTGCCAGCAGTGACTCAGGGCAGGGGAAGGACTATGGCTACACCTTC.

This clone showed up just a few times. The chain combines TRBV6-5 with TRBJ2-7; D perhaps matches TRBD2 (6 bases). Between the trimmed V and J ends, which lost 5 bases and 3 bases, there was a span of 14 bases. This CDR3 comprises 14 residues. CDR1 MNHEY and CDR2 SVGAGI come from the germline V gene. This CDR3 reads CASSPGNGGYEQYF. The CDR3 bases are TGTGCCAGCAGTCCCGGTAACGGGGGCTACGAGCAGTACTTC.

The CDR3: CASSLDAGAAEAFF. The CDR3 DNA reads TGTGCCAGCAGCTTAGATGCGGGGGCAGCTGAAGCTTTCTTT. The rearrangement links TRBV7-2 to TRBJ1-1, with TRBD1 as a possible D gene (6 bases). The germline CDR1 and CDR2 sequences are SGHTA and FQGNSA. V gave up 1 base and J gave up 6 bases, with 12 bases separating them. The CDR3 sequence is 14 residues long. Variable domain in full (rest from reference TRBV7-2 and TRBJ1-1): GAGVSQSPSNKVTEKGKDVELRCDPISGHTALYWYRQSLGQGLEFLIYFQGNSAPDKSGLPSDRFSAERTGGSVSTLTIQRTQQEDSAVYLCASSLDAGAAEAFFGQGTRLTVV.

This chain uses TRBV5-4 with TRBJ1-1, with 7 bases lining up with TRBD1. J lost 5 bases, V lost 4 bases, and 14 bases had no gene match. Germline V lookup: CDR1 SGHNT, CDR2 YYREEE (reference sequence). CDR3 length equals 16 residues. Here the CDR3 DNA reads TGTGCCAGCAGCACCTCTCTGACAGGGTTTGGGACTGAAGCTTTCTTT. Its protein is CASSTSLTGFGTEAFF.

This chain connects TRBV28 to TRBJ2-5; weak D call: TRBD2 (6 bases). The germline CDR1 and CDR2 sequences are MDHEN and SYDVKM. CDR3 length equals 14 residues. V lost 2 bases and J lost 2, with 9 bases in between. CDR3 DNA: TGTGCCAGCAGTTTAGGAGGGCAGCAAGAGACCCAGTACTTC. Its protein is CASSLGGQQETQYF. Complete variable domain (other parts from reference TRBV28 and TRBJ2-5): DVKVTQSSRYLVKRTGEKVFLECVQDMDHENMFWYRQDPGLGLRLIYFSYDVKMKEKGDIPEGYSVSREKKERFSLILESASTNQTSMYLCASSLGGQQETQYFGPGTRLLVL.

This chain joins TRBV4-1 and TRBJ1-5; D might be TRBD1 (6 bases). In germline, CDR1 is MGHRA, CDR2 YSYEKL. Trimming removed 3 bases at V and 5 bases at J, with 14 bases between. The CDR3 sequence is 15 residues long. This CDR3 is CASSHPDRLHQPQHF. The DNA for the CDR3 is TGCGCCAGCAGCCATCCCGACAGGTTGCATCAGCCCCAGCATTTT.

J is TRBJ2-7 and V is TRBV20-1; tentatively, D is TRBD1 (6 bases). V was shortened by 7 bases and J by 0 bases, with 7 bases between the two germline ends. Germline CDR1 DFQATT, CDR2 SNEGSKA (reference sequence). The CDR3 length is 11 residues. The CDR3: CSGQASYEQYF. CDR3 DNA sequence: TGCAGTGGACAGGCCTCCTACGAGCAGTACTTC.

The sample holds one count of this clone. The rearrangement links TRBV30 to TRBJ1-2; 8 bases match TRBD1. Germline CDR1 is GTSNPN and CDR2 is SVGIG (reference sequence). The J segment lost 5 bases and the V segment lost 0 bases, leaving 11 bases of the junction unmatched. This CDR3 is 16 amino acids long. Written as DNA, the CDR3 is TGTGCCTGGAGTGTACAAGGTCCAGGGGGCGCGTATGGCTACACCTTC. Protein product: CAWSVQGPGGAYGYTF.

CDR3 amino acids: CASSVGPGTDNQPQHF. Written as DNA, the CDR3 is TGTGCCAGCAGCGTAGGGCCCGGGACAGACAATCAGCCCCAGCATTTT. The chain joins TRBV9 to TRBJ1-5, with 7 bases lining up with TRBD1. V was clipped by 0 bases and J by 3 bases; unmatched bases: 6. Germline V gives CDR1 SGDLS, CDR2 YYNGEE. This CDR3 has 16 residues.

The rearrangement links TRBV28 to TRBJ1-1; 9 positions agree with TRBD1. Trimming cost V 8 bases and J 2 bases; bases outside gene matches: 3. The CDR3 covers 13 residues. CDR1 and CDR2 from the germline V gene are MDHEN and SYDVKM. The CDR3 bases are TGTGCCAGCGTGGGACAGGGAAACACTGAAGCTTTCTTT. This gives the protein CASVGQGNTEAFF.

CDR3 DNA sequence: TGTGCCAGTACAGGGGGCCCTACTGGCTACACCTTC. Protein: CASTGGPTGYTF. The chain uses TRBV28 and TRBJ1-2, with 9 bases identical to TRBD1. Germline CDR1 and CDR2: MDHEN and SYDVKM. The CDR3 sequence is 12 residues long. Unmatched junction bases numbered 6, after V lost 9 bases and J lost 7 bases.

The J gene is TRBJ1-4, the V gene TRBV23-1; a possible D gene is TRBD1 (5 bases). TRBV23-1 is an ORF, with its function uncertain. Trimming removed 2 bases at V and 5 bases at J, with 9 bases between. The CDR3 length is 14 residues. The chain's CDR3 is CASSQRGKNEKLFF. CDR3 nucleotide sequence: TGCGCCAGCAGTCAAAGGGGTAAAAATGAAAAACTGTTTTTT.

The chain combines TRBV6-5 with TRBJ1-4, with 9 bases fitting TRBD1. The trim removed 6 bases at V and 0 bases at J, leaving 2 bases unmatched. The germline gives CDR1 MNHEY, CDR2 SVGAGI. The CDR3 extends over 15 amino acids. The CDR3 DNA reads as TGTGCCAGCAGGGACAGGGGTTCAACTAATGAAAAACTGTTTTTT. Translated, it gives CASRDRGSTNEKLFF.

V is TRBV30 and J is TRBJ1-2; 11 bases are shared with TRBD1. After removal of 0 bases from V and 4 bases from J, the junction contained 4 bases not matched to a gene. Germline-derived CDR1 and CDR2 are GTSNPN and SVGIG (reference sequence). The CDR3 runs to 15 residues. Here the CDR3 DNA reads TGTGCCTGGAGTGTTGGGACAGGGGGAACCTATGGCTACACCTTC. It encodes CAWSVGTGGTYGYTF.

The chain joins TRBV27 to TRBJ1-1; D gene uncertain. This CDR3 region has 11 residues. Trimming took 7 bases from V and 1 from J, leaving 4 bases between them. The germline V gene encodes CDR1 MNHEY and CDR2 SMNVEV (reference sequence). CDR3 sequence reads: CASIRNTEAFF. The CDR3 nucleotides read TGTGCCAGCATTAGGAACACTGAAGCTTTCTTT.

CDR3 protein: CSVGTHNRGLAYEQYF. The CDR3 DNA reads TGCAGCGTTGGAACACATAACAGGGGGTTGGCCTACGAGCAGTACTTC. J is TRBJ2-7 and V is TRBV29-1; TRBD1 aligns across 8 bases. CDR1 and CDR2 from the germline V gene are SQVTM and ANQGSEA. V lost 4 bases and J lost 2; bases outside the gene matches: 13. There are 16 residues in the CDR3.

V usage is TRBV7-2 and J usage is TRBJ1-3; D is perhaps TRBD1 (6 bases). Looked up from germline, CDR1 is SGHTA and CDR2 is FQGNSA. Trimming took off 0 bases at V and 7 bases at J, with 10 bases between the two ends. This CDR3 spans 14 amino acids. The CDR3 bases are TGTGCCAGCAGCTTAGCGACAGGCGGGAACACCATATATTTT. Protein: CASSLATGGNTIYF.